A selection of T cell receptor beta chains follows, all from one sample in a study of cytomegalovirus exposure and HLA in healthy donors. Clones were read by immunoSEQ multiplex PCR, and TCRdb kept only the in-frame ones, dropping some. The data hold some 180,000 clones, with about 82% observed a single time. The sequencing sample was made of PBMCs. These receptor sequences come from a man between 18 and 35 years old in good health and CMV-seronegative. Both conserved end residues are part of each CDR3. D genes are given only for firm matches. A row's size may be missing; if present it is once, few, many or a size class.

D gene	clone size	V gene	J gene	CDR3 DNA	CDR3 protein
TRBD2	-	TRBV5-1	TRBJ2-2	TGCGCCAGCAGCTTGGCTCCTCGGGGGGCCGGGGAGCTGTTTTTT	CASSLAPRGAGELFF
TRBD1	once	TRBV7-2	TRBJ1-1	TGTGCCAGCAGCTTAGGAAGGGGGCTGAACACTGAAGCTTTCTTT	CASSLGRGLNTEAFF
TRBD2	-	TRBV7-9	TRBJ2-3	TGTGCCGGAACAAGCGGGGGGCCCCAGTATTTT	CAGTSGGPQYF
TRBD2	-	TRBV28	TRBJ2-7	TGTGCCAGCAGTTTAGGGACTAGCGGCTACGAGCAGTACTTC	CASSLGTSGYEQYF
TRBD2	-	TRBV27	TRBJ2-1	TGTGCCAGCAGTTTATGGGGACTAGCCAACAATGAGCAGTTCTTC	CASSLWGLANNEQFF
TRBD1	-	TRBV5-6	TRBJ1-2	TGTGCCAGCACCCCCATGGGGCAGGGGGCTAGCGGCTACACCTTC	CASTPMGQGASGYTF
-	-	TRBV6-1	TRBJ1-5	TGTGCCAGCAGGGACAGCCAGCCCCAGCATTTT	CASRDSQPQHF
TRBD2	-	TRBV7-2	TRBJ2-1	TGTGCCAGCAGCTTTACTAGCGGGGGGGCGGGGGAGCAGTTCTTC	CASSFTSGGAGEQFF
TRBD1	-	TRBV2	TRBJ1-1	TGTGCCAGCAGGGGACAGGGTCGGAACACTGAAGCTTTCTTT	CASRGQGRNTEAFF
-	-	TRBV2	TRBJ2-3	TGTGCCAGCAGGGCGCCAGGGTGGCAGACAGATACGCAGTATTTT	CASRAPGWQTDTQYF
-	-	TRBV19	TRBJ1-2	TGTGCCAGTACGGCGGGCCCGGGGGGTAACTATGGCTACACCTTC	CASTAGPGGNYGYTF
-	-	TRBV18	TRBJ2-5	TGTGCCAGCTCACCACCAAACCGGGAAGAGACCCAGTACTTC	CASSPPNREETQYF
-	few	TRBV28	TRBJ1-2	TGTGCCACCCCCACTGTCGACGGAGGCTTTAACTATGGCTACACCTTC	CATPTVDGGFNYGYTF
TRBD1	-	TRBV5-1	TRBJ1-1	TGCGCCAGCAGCTCGGGGACAGCGAACACTGAAGCTTTCTTT	CASSSGTANTEAFF
-	-	TRBV28	TRBJ2-7	TGTGCCAGCAGTTTACAGTACAGAGCCTACGAGCAGTACTTC	CASSLQYRAYEQYF
TRBD2	-	TRBV30	TRBJ2-3	TGTGCCTGGAGCCAGACTAGCGGGGACGGGGATACGCAGTATTTT	CAWSQTSGDGDTQYF
TRBD1	-	TRBV5-4	TRBJ1-2	TGTGCCAGCAAGTCCCCGGGACAGGTCTATGGCTACACCTTC	CASKSPGQVYGYTF